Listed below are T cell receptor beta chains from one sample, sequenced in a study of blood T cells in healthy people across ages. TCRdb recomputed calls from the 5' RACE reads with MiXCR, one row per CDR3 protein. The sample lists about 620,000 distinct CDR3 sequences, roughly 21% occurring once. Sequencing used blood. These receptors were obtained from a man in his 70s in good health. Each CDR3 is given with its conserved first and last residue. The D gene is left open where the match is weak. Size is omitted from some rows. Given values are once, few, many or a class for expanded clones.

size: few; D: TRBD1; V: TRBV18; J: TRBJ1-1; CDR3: CASSPGDRAESAFF; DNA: TGTGCCAGCTCACCAGGAGACAGGGCCGAGTCGGCTTTCTTT
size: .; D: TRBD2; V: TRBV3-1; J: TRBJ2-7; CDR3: CASSQGISYGTRSYEQYF; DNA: TGTGCCAGCAGCCAAGGCATATCTTACGGGACTAGGTCCTACGAGCAGTACTTC
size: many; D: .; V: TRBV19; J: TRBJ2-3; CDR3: CASSRDGTDTQYF; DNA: TGTGCCAGCAGTCGGGACGGCACAGATACGCAGTATTTT
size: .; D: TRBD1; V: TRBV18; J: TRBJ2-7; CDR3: CASSPPSGQGAYEQYF; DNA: TGTGCCAGCTCACCACCTTCGGGACAGGGGGCTTACGAGCAGTACTTC
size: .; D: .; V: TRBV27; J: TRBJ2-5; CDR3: CASKGRLAETQYF; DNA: TGTGCCAGCAAGGGTCGACTTGCGGAGACCCAGTACTTC
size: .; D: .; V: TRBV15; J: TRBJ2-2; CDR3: CATSRVEANTGELFF; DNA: TGTGCCACCAGCAGAGTCGAAGCGAACACCGGGGAGCTGTTTTTT
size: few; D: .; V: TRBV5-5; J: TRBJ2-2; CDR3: CASSLVPRAAGELFF; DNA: TGTGCCAGCAGCTTGGTTCCCAGGGCAGCCGGGGAGCTGTTTTTT
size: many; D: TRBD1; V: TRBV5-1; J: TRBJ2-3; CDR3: CASSLADRAADTQYF; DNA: TGCGCCAGCAGCTTGGCCGACAGGGCCGCAGATACGCAGTATTTT
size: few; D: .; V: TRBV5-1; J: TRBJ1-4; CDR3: CASSLGGANEKLFF; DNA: TGCGCCAGCAGCTTGGGGGGAGCCAATGAAAAACTGTTTTTT
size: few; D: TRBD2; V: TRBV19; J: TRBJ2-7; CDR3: CASSIDGRLAGDEQYF; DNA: TGTGCCAGTAGTATAGATGGTCGACTAGCGGGAGACGAGCAGTACTTC
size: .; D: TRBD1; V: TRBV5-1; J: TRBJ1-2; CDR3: CSSSLEDRDPYGYTF; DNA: TGCTCCAGCAGCTTGGAGGACAGGGACCCCTATGGCTACACCTTC
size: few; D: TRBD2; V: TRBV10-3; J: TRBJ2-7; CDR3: CAISARLAGGPKSYEQYF; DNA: TGTGCCATCAGCGCCCGACTAGCGGGAGGGCCAAAATCCTACGAGCAGTACTTC
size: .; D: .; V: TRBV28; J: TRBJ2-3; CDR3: CASSETYTQYF; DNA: TGTGCCAGCAGTGAAACTTATACGCAGTATTTT
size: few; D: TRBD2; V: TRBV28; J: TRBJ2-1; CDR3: CAARAGVSYNEQFF; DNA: TGTGCCGCGCGAGCGGGGGTCTCCTACAATGAGCAGTTCTTC
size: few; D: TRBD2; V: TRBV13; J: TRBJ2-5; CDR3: CASSSRLAKVQETQYF; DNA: TGTGCCAGCAGCTCCCGACTAGCAAAAGTACAAGAGACCCAGTACTTC